This entry lists 5 T cell receptor beta chains sequenced from one sample in a study of regulatory T cells in long-lasting Graves disease. Construction of TCR beta libraries relied on iRepertoire HTBI primers and on Arm-PCR targeting CDR3 regions. TCRdb used MiXCR to reprocess the multiplex PCR reads, holding one entry per CDR3 protein. Seen here are hundreds of thousands of distinct CDR3 sequences, 21% observed once, and the top ten hold approximately 14%. Time point reported: persistent/refractory GD, antithyroid drugs over 5 years with positive TRAb. PBMC-extracted RNA yielded the TCR library. The source was peripheral blood mononuclear cells (PBMCs), collected when the disease was refractory, from a patient treated with antithyroid drugs. Receptors were obtained from a female donor with Graves disease.

The V and J genes are TRBV7-6 and TRBJ2-7; D is perhaps TRBD2 (6 bases). The CDR3 length is 15 residues. The germline V gene has CDR1 SGHVS and CDR2 FNYEAQ. Trimming left V 1 base short and J 2 bases short, with 12 bases between. In DNA form, the CDR3 reads TGTGCCAGCAGCTTAGGCGGGGCCACCACCTACGAGCAGTACTTC. This codes for CASSLGGATTYEQYF.

The gene calls are TRBV2 and TRBJ2-1, with TRBD2 matching over 12 bases. Germline V gene data show CDR1 as SNHLY and CDR2 as FYNNEI. The CDR3 covers 15 residues. Trimming cost V 2 bases and J 9 bases; bases outside gene matches: 5. CDR3 nucleotide sequence: TGTGCCAGCAGTGAAAACCTAGCGGGAGGGGGTGAGCAGTTCTTC. Translating it yields CASSENLAGGGEQFF.

The rearrangement uses TRBV27 and TRBJ1-5; TRBD1 agrees at 7 bases. V trimming: 4 bases; J trimming: 3 bases; junction bases outside the gene matches: 6. CDR3 length: 15 residues. Germline V gives CDR1 MNHEY, CDR2 SMNVEV (reference sequence). In DNA, the CDR3 is TGTGCCAGCAGTTCAACAGGGGTATACAATCAGCCCCAGCATTTT. It yields the protein CASSSTGVYNQPQHF.

The gene calls are TRBV7-9 and TRBJ2-7; 8 bases line up with TRBD2. The CDR3 covers 14 residues. Per germline, CDR1 SEHNR and CDR2 FQNEAQ (reference sequence). Unmatched junction bases numbered 8, after V lost 5 bases and J lost 5 bases. CDR3 residues: CASSPSGSTNEQYF. As DNA, the CDR3 is TGTGCCAGCAGCCCAAGCGGGAGTACGAACGAGCAGTACTTC.

The chain is built from TRBV29-1 and TRBJ2-7, with a weak D call TRBD1 (5 bases). Per the germline V gene, CDR1 is SQVTM and CDR2 is ANQGSEA. CDR3 length: 13 residues. The ends were cut back, 4 bases at V and 3 bases at J, with 13 bases in the middle. CDR3 DNA: TGCAGCGTTGGGTTAAGGGGCAGCTACGAGCAGTACTTC. Its translation is CSVGLRGSYEQYF.